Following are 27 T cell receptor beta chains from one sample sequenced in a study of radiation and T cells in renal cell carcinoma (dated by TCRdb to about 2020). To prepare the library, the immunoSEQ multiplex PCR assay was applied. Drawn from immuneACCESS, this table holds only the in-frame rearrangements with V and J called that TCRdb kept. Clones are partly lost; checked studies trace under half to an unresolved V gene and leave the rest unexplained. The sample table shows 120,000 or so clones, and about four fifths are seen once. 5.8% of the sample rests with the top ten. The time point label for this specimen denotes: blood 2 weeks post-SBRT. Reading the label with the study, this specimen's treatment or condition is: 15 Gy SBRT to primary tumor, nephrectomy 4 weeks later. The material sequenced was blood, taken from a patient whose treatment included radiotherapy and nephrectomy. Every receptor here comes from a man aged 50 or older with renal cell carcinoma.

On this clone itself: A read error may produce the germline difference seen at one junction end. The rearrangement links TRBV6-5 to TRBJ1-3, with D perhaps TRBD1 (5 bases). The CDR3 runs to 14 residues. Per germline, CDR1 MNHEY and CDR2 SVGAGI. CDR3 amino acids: CASSLLGAGDTIYF. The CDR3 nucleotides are TGTGCCAGCAGTCTCCTTGGGGCTGGAGACACCATATATTTT.

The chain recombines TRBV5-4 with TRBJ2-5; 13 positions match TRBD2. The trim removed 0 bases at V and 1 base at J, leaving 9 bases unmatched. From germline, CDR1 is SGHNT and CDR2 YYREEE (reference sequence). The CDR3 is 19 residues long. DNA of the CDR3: TGTGCCAGCAGCTTGGGACTAGCGGGGGGCCCGAGTTCCCAAGAGACCCAGTACTTC. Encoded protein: CASSLGLAGGPSSQETQYF. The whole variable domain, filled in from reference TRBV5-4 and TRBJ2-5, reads ETGVTQSPTHLIKTRGQQVTLRCSSQSGHNTVSWYQQALGQGPQFIFQYYREEENGRGNFPPRFSGLQFPNYSSELNVNALELDDSALYLCASSLGLAGGPSSQETQYFGPGTRLLVL.

CDR3 in amino acids: CASRKREGTDTQYF. CDR3 sequence (DNA): TGTGCCAGCAGGAAGCGGGAGGGCACAGATACGCAGTATTTT. The chain employs TRBV27 and TRBJ2-3; 9 positions agree with TRBD2. Germline CDR1 reads MNHEY; CDR2 reads SMNVEV (reference sequence). J lost 1 base, V lost 6 bases, and 2 bases had no gene match. The length of the CDR3 is 14 residues.

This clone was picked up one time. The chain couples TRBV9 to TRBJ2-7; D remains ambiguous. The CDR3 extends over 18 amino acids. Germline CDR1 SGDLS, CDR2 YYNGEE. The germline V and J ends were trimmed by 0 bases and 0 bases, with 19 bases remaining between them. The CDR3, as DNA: TGTGCCAGCAGCGTAGGCGACAACACCGGAACAAGCTCCTACGAGCAGTACTTC. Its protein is CASSVGDNTGTSSYEQYF.

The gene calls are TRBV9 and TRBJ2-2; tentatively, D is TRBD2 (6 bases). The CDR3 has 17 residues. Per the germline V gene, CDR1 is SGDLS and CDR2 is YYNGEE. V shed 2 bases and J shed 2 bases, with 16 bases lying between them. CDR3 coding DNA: TGTGCCAGCAGCGTCGTCCCCACGGGAGCTAACACCGGGGAGCTGTTTTTT. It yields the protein CASSVVPTGANTGELFF.

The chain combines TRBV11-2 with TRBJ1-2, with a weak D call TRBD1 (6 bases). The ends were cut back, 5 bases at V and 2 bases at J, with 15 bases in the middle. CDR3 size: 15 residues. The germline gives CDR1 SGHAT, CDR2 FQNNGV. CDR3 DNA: TGTGCCAGCAGCGCCCTACGCGGGACAAACTATGGCTACACCTTC. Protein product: CASSALRGTNYGYTF.

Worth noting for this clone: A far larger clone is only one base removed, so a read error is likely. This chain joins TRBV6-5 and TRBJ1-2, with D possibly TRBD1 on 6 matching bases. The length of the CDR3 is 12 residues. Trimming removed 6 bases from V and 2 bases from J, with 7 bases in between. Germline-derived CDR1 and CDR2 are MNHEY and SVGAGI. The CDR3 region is CASRTGNYGYTF. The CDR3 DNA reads TGTGCCAGCAGAACAGGGAACTATGGCTACACCTTC.

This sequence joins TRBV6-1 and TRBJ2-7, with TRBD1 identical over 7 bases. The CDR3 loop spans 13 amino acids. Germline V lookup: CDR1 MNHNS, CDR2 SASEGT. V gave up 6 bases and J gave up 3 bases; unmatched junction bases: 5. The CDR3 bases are TGTGCCAGCAGCCTACCAGGGGGCTACGAGCAGTACTTC. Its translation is CASSLPGGYEQYF.

CDR3: CASAKQGGPTDTQYF. The CDR3, as DNA: TGTGCCAGCGCTAAACAAGGGGGGCCCACAGATACGCAGTATTTT. The chain uses TRBV7-2 and TRBJ2-3; the D gene could be TRBD1 or TRBD2 (6 bases each). Germline V gives CDR1 SGHTA, CDR2 FQGNSA. The V gene lost 8 bases and the J gene lost 2 bases, with 17 bases spanning the gap. There are 15 residues in the CDR3.

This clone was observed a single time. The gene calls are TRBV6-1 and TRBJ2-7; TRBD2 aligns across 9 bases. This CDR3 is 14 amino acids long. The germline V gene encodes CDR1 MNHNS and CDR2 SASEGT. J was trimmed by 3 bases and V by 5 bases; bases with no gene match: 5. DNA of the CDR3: TGTGCCAGCAGTCTACTAGCGGGCGTCTACGAGCAGTACTTC. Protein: CASSLLAGVYEQYF.

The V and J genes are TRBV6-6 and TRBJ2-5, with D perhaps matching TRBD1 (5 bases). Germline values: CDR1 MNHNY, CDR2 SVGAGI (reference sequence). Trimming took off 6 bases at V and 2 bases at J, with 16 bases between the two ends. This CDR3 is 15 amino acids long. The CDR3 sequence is CASSPGHNQQETQYF. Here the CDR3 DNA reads TGTGCCAGCAGCCCAGGACACAACCAGCAAGAGACCCAGTACTTC.

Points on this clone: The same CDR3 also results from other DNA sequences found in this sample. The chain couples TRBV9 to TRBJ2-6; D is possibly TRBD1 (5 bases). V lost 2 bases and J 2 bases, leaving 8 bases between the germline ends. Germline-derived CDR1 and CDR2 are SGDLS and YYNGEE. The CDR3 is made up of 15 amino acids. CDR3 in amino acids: CASSVQGTGANVLTF. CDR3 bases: TGTGCCAGCAGCGTGCAGGGTACTGGGGCCAACGTCCTGACTTTC.

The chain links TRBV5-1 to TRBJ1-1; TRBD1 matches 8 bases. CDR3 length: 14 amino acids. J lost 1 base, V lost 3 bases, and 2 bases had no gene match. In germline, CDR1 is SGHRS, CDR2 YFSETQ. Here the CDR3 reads CASSYTGGNTEAFF. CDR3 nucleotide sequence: TGCGCCAGCAGCTATACAGGGGGGAACACTGAAGCTTTCTTT.

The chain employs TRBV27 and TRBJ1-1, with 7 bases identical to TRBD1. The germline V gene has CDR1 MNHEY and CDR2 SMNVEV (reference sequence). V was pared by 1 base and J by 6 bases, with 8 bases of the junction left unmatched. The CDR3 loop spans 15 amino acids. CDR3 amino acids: CASSLFAGGTAEAFF. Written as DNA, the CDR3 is TGTGCCAGCAGTTTATTTGCAGGGGGGACTGCTGAAGCTTTCTTT.

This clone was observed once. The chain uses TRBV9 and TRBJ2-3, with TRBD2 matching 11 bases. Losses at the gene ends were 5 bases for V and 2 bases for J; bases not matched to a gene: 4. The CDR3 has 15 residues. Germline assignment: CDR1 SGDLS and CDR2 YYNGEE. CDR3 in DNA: TGTGCCAGCAGTCTTAGCGGGAGGGTCACAGATACGCAGTATTTT. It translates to CASSLSGRVTDTQYF.

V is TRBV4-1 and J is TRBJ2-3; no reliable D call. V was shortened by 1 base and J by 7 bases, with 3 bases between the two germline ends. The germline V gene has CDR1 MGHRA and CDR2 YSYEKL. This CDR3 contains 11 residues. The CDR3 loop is CASSQGYTQYF. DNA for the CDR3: TGCGCCAGCAGCCAAGGCTATACGCAGTATTTT.

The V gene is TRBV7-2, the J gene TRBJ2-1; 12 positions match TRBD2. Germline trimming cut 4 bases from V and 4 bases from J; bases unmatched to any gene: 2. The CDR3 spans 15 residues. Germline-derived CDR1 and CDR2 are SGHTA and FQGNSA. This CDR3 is CASSWTSGAYNEQFF. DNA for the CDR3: TGTGCCAGCAGCTGGACTAGCGGGGCGTACAATGAGCAGTTCTTC. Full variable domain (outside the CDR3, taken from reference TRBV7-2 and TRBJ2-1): GAGVSQSPSNKVTEKGKDVELRCDPISGHTALYWYRQSLGQGLEFLIYFQGNSAPDKSGLPSDRFSAERTGGSVSTLTIQRTQQEDSAVYLCASSWTSGAYNEQFFGPGTRLTVL.

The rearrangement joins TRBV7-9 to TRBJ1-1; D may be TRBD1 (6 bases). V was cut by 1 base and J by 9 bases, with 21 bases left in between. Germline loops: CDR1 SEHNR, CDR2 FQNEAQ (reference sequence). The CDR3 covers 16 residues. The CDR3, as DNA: TGTGCCAGCAGCTTAGGGACAGTAACAAGTATCCTCCAAGCTTTCTTT. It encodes CASSLGTVTSILQAFF.

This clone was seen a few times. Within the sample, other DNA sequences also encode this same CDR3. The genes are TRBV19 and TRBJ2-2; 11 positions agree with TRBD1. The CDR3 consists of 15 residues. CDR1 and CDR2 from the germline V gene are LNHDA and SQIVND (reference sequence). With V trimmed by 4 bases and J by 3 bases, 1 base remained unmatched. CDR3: CASSTGQGDTGELFF. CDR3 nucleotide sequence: TGTGCCAGTAGTACGGGACAGGGGGACACCGGGGAGCTGTTTTTT.

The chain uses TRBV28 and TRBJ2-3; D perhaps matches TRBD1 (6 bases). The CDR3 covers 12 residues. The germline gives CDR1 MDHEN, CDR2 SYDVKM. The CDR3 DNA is TGTGGTACAGGGAAGCGATATGATACGCAGTATTTT. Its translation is CGTGKRYDTQYF.

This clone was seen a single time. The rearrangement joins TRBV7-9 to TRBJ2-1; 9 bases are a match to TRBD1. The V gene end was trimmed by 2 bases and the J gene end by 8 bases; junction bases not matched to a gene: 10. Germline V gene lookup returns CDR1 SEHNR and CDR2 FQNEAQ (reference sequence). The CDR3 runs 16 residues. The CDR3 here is CASSLPGTGIGHEQFF. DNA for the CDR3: TGTGCCAGCAGCTTACCCGGGACAGGGATCGGGCATGAGCAGTTCTTC.

Written as DNA, the CDR3 is TGTGCCAGCAGTTACTCGTACAGGGGGCTCTACGAGCAGTACTTC. Protein sequence: CASSYSYRGLYEQYF. V is TRBV6-5 and J is TRBJ2-7; 9 nucleotides match TRBD1. The trim removed 0 bases at V and 3 bases at J, leaving 3 bases unmatched. The germline gives CDR1 MNHEY, CDR2 SVGAGI. This CDR3 has 15 amino acids.

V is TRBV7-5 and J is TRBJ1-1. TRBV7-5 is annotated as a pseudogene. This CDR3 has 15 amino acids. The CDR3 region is CARSLAHREATEAFF. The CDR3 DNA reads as TGTGCCAGAAGCTTAGCCCACAGGGAGGCCACTGAAGCTTTCTTT.

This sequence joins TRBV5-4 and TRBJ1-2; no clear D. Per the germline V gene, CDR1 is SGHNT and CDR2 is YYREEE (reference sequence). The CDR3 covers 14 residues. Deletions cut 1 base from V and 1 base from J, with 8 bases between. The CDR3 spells CASSLTGDNYGYTF. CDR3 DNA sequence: TGTGCCAGCAGCTTGACTGGGGATAACTATGGCTACACCTTC.

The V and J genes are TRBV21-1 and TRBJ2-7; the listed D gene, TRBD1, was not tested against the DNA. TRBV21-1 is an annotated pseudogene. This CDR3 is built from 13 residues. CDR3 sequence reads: CASSCGISYEQYF. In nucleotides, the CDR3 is TGTGCCAGCAGCTGTGGCATATCCTACGAGCAGTACTTC.

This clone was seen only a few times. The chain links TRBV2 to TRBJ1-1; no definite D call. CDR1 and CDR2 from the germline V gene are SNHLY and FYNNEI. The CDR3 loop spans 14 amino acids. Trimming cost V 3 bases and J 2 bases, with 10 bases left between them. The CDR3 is CASSDPRSNTEAFF. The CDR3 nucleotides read TGTGCCAGCAGTGATCCTAGATCCAACACTGAAGCTTTCTTT.

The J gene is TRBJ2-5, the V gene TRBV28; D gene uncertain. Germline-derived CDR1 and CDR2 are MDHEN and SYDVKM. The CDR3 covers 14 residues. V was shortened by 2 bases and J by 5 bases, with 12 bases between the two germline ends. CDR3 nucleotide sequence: TGTGCCAGCAGTTTACTTGGGGATGGGGAGACCCAGTACTTC. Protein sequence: CASSLLGDGETQYF.